The present T cell receptor (beta chain) was sequenced within a study of T-cell memory formation after mild COVID-19. This clonotype was seen at least ten times. Sequence at one end of the junction differs from germline and may be a read error. The CDR3 extends over 13 amino acids. The germline CDR1 and CDR2 sequences are SGHRS and YFSETQ. MiXCR was run by TCRdb on the 5' RACE reads, yielding one entry per CDR3 protein. The data hold 410,000 or so distinct CDR3 sequences, with about 22% observed a single time. The chain couples TRBV5-1 to TRBJ2-5; D may be TRBD2 (6 bases). Sequencing input: PBMCs or a T cell subset sorted from them (not recorded which). The source is an adult woman who had mild COVID-19 (a few samples of this study predate the infection). Cell type and time point are not known. Here the CDR3 reads CASSLGTGETQYF. In DNA form, the CDR3 reads TGTGCCAGCAGCTTAGGGACTGGAGAGACCCAGTACTTC.